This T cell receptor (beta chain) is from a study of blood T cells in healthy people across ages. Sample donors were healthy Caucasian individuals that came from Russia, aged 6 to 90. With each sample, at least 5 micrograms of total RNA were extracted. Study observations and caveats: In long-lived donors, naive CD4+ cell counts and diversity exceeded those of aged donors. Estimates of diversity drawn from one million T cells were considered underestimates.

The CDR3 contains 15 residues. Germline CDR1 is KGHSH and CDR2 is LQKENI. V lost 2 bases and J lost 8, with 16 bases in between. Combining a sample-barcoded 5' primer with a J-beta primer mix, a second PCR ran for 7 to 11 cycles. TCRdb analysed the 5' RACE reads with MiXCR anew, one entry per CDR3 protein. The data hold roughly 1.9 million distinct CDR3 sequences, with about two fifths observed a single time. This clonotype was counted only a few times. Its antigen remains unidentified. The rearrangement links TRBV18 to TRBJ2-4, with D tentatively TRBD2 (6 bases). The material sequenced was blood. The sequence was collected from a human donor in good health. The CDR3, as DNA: TGTGCCAGCTCACCAGGGAGGAACACCGGGGACATTCAGTACTTC. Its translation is CASSPGRNTGDIQYF.